This T cell receptor (beta chain) was sequenced during a study of vaccination and CD4 T cells after COVID-19. Study-wide background: Overlapping spike pools from SARS-CoV-2 and HCoV-NL63, HCoV-OC43 and HCoV-229E served as culture stimuli. Findings of the study overall: Post-infection sampling omitted early timepoints and covered relatively few convalescent patients.

Trimming at V came to 3 bases and at J to 15 bases, leaving 6 bases not matched to a gene. This CDR3 comprises 13 residues. Germline assignment: CDR1 SGDLS and CDR2 YYNGEE. On this clonotype itself: Antigen unknown.

Cultured CD4+ T cells had their DNA profiled by the Oncomine TCR Beta short-read assay. TCRdb fed the PCR reads into MiXCR, producing one record per CDR3 protein. The table has about 21,000 distinct CDR3 sequences, 42% seen once; the top ten hold roughly a tenth. Stated time point: late sampling 161 to 241 days after vaccination in three convalescent patients. Noted treatment: roughly ten-day PBMC culture with coronavirus spike peptide pools or control peptides (ViraFEST assay). This TCR was sampled from a human donor who had recovered from COVID-19. The specimen comprised CD4+ T cells from blood, cultured in vitro, sampled about 7 months after SARS-CoV-2 vaccination. The chain is built from TRBV9 and TRBJ2-1; TRBD2 agrees at 13 bases. The CDR3 spells CASSARTSGGGFF. CDR3 sequence (DNA): TGTGCCAGCAGCGCCCGGACTAGCGGGGGAGGGTTCTTC.